A selection of T cell receptor beta chains follows, all from one sample in a study of cytotoxic CD8 clonotypes in ibrutinib-treated CLL. Measured with immunoSEQ multiplex PCR; TCRdb has only the in-frame clones, and not every one. The table records 250,000 to 350,000 clones, roughly 76% of them present only once. The sequenced sample was PBMCs, obtained at disease progression, from a patient treated with ibrutinib. These receptors were taken from a human donor with chronic lymphocytic leukemia. Both conserved end residues are part of each CDR3. Each record gives: D gene, V gene, J gene, clone size, CDR3 DNA, CDR3 protein. D genes are given only for firm matches. Only some rows state a clone size, as once, few, many or a class for expanded clones.

>TRBD2|TRBV27|TRBJ2-7|.
TGTGCCAGCAGCTGGCGCGGGGGATGGTCCTACGAGCAGTACTTC
CASSWRGGWSYEQYF
>TRBD1|TRBV5-3|TRBJ2-1|.
TGTGCCAGAAGCCTAAACAGGGGCCCCGAAAGAAAATACAATGAGCAGTTCTTC
CARSLNRGPERKYNEQFF
>.|TRBV7-2|TRBJ2-3|.
TGTGCCAGCAGCTTGGAATTTTGGCAGAACACAGATACGCAGTATTTT
CASSLEFWQNTDTQYF
>.|TRBV27|TRBJ2-7|.
TGTGCCAGCGGCCGGGGGGCTCTTTCCTACGAGCAGTACTTC
CASGRGALSYEQYF
>.|TRBV18|TRBJ1-1|.
TGTGCCAGCTCAGACGGTGTTACTGAAGCTTTCTTT
CASSDGVTEAFF
>.|TRBV29-1|TRBJ1-1|.
TGCAGCGTCTCTGAAGCTTTCTTT
CSVSEAFF
>.|TRBV18|TRBJ2-7|.
TGTGCCAGCTCACCACACCCCCGGACGGCTAACGAGCAGTACTTC
CASSPHPRTANEQYF
>.|TRBV28|TRBJ2-3|.
TGTGCCAGCAGTTCATCCATAGATACGCAGTATTTT
CASSSSIDTQYF
>.|TRBV9|TRBJ2-7|once
TGTGCCAGCAGCGTAGCAACAGGGTCGGGCGAGCAGTACTTC
CASSVATGSGEQYF
>TRBD2|TRBV4-3|TRBJ2-7|once
TGCGCCAGCAGCCATGGACTAGCGGGAGTGGTCTACGAGCAGTACTTC
CASSHGLAGVVYEQYF
>.|TRBV28|TRBJ1-4|.
TGTGCCAGCAGTTTAAGGGAGGGCCTTAATGAAAAACTGTTTTTT
CASSLREGLNEKLFF
>.|TRBV7-9|TRBJ2-3|.
TGTGCCAGCAGCCACCCGACAGTGGGGGCAGATACGCAGTATTTT
CASSHPTVGADTQYF
>.|TRBV4-1|TRBJ2-1|.
TGCGCCAGCAGCCAAGATCAGCCCATCGGCAGGGCGGGATTCTACAATGAGCAGTTCTTC
CASSQDQPIGRAGFYNEQFF
>TRBD2|TRBV5-4|TRBJ2-5|.
TGTGCCAGCAGCTTGGTTCAGCGGGGGGGCCACGAGACCCAGTACTTC
CASSLVQRGGHETQYF
>.|TRBV15|TRBJ1-3|.
TGTGCCACCCGTTGGGGCTCTGGAAACACCATATATTTT
CATRWGSGNTIYF
>.|TRBV19|TRBJ2-7|few
TGTGCCAGTAGTATGCCAACAGGGAATTACGAGCAGTACTTC
CASSMPTGNYEQYF
>.|TRBV11-2|TRBJ2-3|.
TGTGCCAGCAGTCTCCGCGATCGAGGGGTTGTAACAGATACGCAGTATTTT
CASSLRDRGVVTDTQYF
>.|TRBV9|TRBJ1-2|.
TGTGCCAGCAGCGGCAGGACCATCGCGGGCTACACCTTC
CASSGRTIAGYTF
>.|TRBV20-1|TRBJ2-5|once
TGCAGTGCTAGATCTTTAGAGACCCAGTACTTC
CSARSLETQYF
>.|TRBV15|TRBJ1-6|.
TGTGCCACCAGCAGAGGGGCGGTCTGGGGGCTTGGAGATTCACCCCTCCACTTT
CATSRGAVWGLGDSPLHF
>TRBD2|TRBV9|TRBJ2-2|.
TGTGCCAGCAGCGTAGCTACTAGCGGGAGGACCGGGGAGCTGTTTTTT
CASSVATSGRTGELFF
>.|TRBV7-6|TRBJ1-5|.
TGTGCCAGCAGCTTGGACAACAATCAGCCCCAGCATTTT
CASSLDNNQPQHF
>TRBD1|TRBV5-1|TRBJ1-2|once
TGCGCCAGCAGCCTACTACAGGGGCGTAACTATGGCTACACCTTC
CASSLLQGRNYGYTF
>TRBD2|TRBV14|TRBJ2-3|.
TGTGCCAGCAGCCGACTAGCGGGGGGTTGGACAGATACGCAGTATTTT
CASSRLAGGWTDTQYF
>.|TRBV4-1|TRBJ2-1|.
TGCGCCAGCAGCCAACTATGGGGCCTCGATTACAATGAGCAGTTCTTC
CASSQLWGLDYNEQFF
>.|TRBV5-1|TRBJ2-7|.
TGCGCCAGCAGCTCAATGGAGGCGCAGTACTTC
CASSSMEAQYF
>TRBD2|TRBV11-2|TRBJ2-7|.
TGTGCCAGCAGCTCCCTCCCGATGGTGATAGCGGGACGCGAGCAGTACTTC
CASSSLPMVIAGREQYF
>.|TRBV28|TRBJ1-2|.
TGTGCCAGCAGGGGGAACTATGGCTACACCTTC
CASRGNYGYTF
>TRBD2|TRBV6-4|TRBJ2-1|.
TGTGCCAGCAGTGACCCGACTAGCGGGGCGGATGAGCAGTTCTTC
CASSDPTSGADEQFF
>.|TRBV10-3|TRBJ2-7|.
TGTGCCATCAGGGGCCCGCTGGGAGCCGAGCAGTACTTC
CAIRGPLGAEQYF
>.|TRBV6-6|TRBJ2-1|.
TGTGCCAGCAGACCAAGCGAGAATGAGCAGTTCTTC
CASRPSENEQFF
>TRBD1|TRBV19|TRBJ1-5|few
TGTGCCAGTGCCAGGGGGATCGGGCAGCCCCAGCATTTT
CASARGIGQPQHF
>.|TRBV7-8|TRBJ2-1|.
TGTGCCAGCTCACTTCACACGTCCCAGGAGCAGTTCTTC
CASSLHTSQEQFF
>.|TRBV11-2|TRBJ1-2|.
TGTGCCAGCAGCCTTAGACAGCTCTTTGGCTACACCTTC
CASSLRQLFGYTF
>.|TRBV29-1|TRBJ1-2|.
TGCAGCGTTGAGTGGGCAGACTATGGCTACACCTTC
CSVEWADYGYTF